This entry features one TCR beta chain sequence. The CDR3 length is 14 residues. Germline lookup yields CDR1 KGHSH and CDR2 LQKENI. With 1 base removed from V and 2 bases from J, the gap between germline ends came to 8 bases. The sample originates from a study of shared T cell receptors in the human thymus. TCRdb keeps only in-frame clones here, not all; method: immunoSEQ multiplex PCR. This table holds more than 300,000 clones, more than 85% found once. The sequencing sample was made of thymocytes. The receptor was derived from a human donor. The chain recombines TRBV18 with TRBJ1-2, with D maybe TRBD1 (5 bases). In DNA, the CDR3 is TGTGCCAGCTCACCACTGGACACAAACTATGGCTACACCTTC. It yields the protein CASSPLDTNYGYTF.